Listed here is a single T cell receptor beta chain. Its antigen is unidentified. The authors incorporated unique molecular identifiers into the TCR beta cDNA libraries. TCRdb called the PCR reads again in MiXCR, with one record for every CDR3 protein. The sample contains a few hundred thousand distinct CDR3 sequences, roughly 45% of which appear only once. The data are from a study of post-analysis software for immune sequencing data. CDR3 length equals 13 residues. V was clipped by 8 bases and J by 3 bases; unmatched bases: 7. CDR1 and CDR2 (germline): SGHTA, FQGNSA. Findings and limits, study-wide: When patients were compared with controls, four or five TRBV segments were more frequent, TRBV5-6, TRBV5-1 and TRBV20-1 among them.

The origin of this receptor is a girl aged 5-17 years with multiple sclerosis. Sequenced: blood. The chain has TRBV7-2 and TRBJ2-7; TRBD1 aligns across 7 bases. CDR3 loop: CASGPAGGYEQYF. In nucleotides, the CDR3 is TGTGCCAGCGGACCGGCAGGGGGCTACGAGCAGTACTTC.